This T cell receptor (beta chain) stems from a study of T cells in tumors after PD-1 blockade (dated by TCRdb to about 2019). About the full investigation: Prior checkpoint blockade, systemic immunosuppressant use, and recent radiotherapy or other anti-cancer therapy within 4 weeks were grounds for patient exclusion. Using site-matched tumors from BCC or SCC patients sampled before and after anti-PD-1 therapy, the study carried out paired single-cell RNA and TCR sequencing. While on anti-PD-1 treatment, some of the patients also continued taking daily vismodegib 150 mg. An average of 113,528 TCR templates (range about 24,679-270,000) and about 38,000 unique clonotypes was obtained for peripheral blood samples. RECIST version 1.1 was used to assess clinical response. Treatment consisted of either cemiplimab 350 mg every 2 weeks or pembrolizumab 200 mg every 3 weeks. To compare blood and tumor clonotypes, bulk TCR sequencing was performed on nine to eleven peripheral blood samples from four to six patients.

CDR1 SGHNT and CDR2 YYREEE were looked up in the germline V gene (reference sequence). Compared with germline, V lacks 4 bases and J lacks 10 bases; bases without a gene match: 9. The CDR3 starts with the cysteine, ends with the phenylalanine, and has 16 residues. Only the CDR3 DNA stays, 48 bases, in frame from base 1. The time point label here, explained by the study, means: before anti-PD-1 therapy. For bulk TCRbeta sequencing, genomic DNA was extracted from tumor biopsies or peripheral blood, and input amounts ranged from roughly 616 ng to 6,004 ng. Histologically proven advanced or metastatic basal or squamous cell carcinoma was present in all patients, all of whom were poor candidates for surgical resection. Of the 11 patients making up the basal cell carcinoma cohort, seven or eight underwent bulk tumor TCR sequencing. Beyond this particular receptor, the publication reports: Where the novel T cell clones came from was not determined, and possible sources could include lymphoid organs or rare unexpanded clones inside the tumor or in the tumor periphery. Around 44% of tumor TCR clonotypes were found in blood, and some novel exhausted tumor clones appeared in pre-treatment blood, suggesting peripheral recruitment.

The immunoSEQ platform was used to carry out deep TCRbeta sequencing. The authors processed their data as follows. For further analysis, only productive rearrangements were exported out of the immunoSEQ Analyzer. T cell phenotypes were assigned to bulk TCRbeta clonotypes by matching the clonotypes to single-cell RNA+TCR-seq clones with the same TCRbeta sequence. Clone enrichment in tumor was computed as tumor frequency divided by PBMC frequency from bulk TCR sequencing. GLIPH was used to group TCRs into specificity groups, clusters of distinct TCRs likely recognizing common antigens via shared CDR3 motifs. Not all clones reach the TCRdb copy of this immuneACCESS table, which keeps in-frame sequences only. Checked studies attribute under half of the gap to unresolved V genes and leave the rest unexplained. The D gene and trimming were derived from the DNA, and the V and J assignments and clone size from that table. In this sample the table shows approximately 59,000 clones, roughly 78% of which occur a single time. The biggest ten clones account for roughly an eighth of the sample.

Comment on this clone: No cognate antigen has been identified for it. Base-call qualities are not available, and no considerably larger clone is one nucleotide away.

The receptor chain draws on TRBV5-4 and TRBJ1-6, and TRBD1 matches 12 of the central bases. This TCR derives from a human donor with basal cell carcinoma. This specimen was PBMCs, taken before anti-PD-1 treatment. The DNA reads TGTGCCAGCAGCCTAGACGGGACAGGGGGCTGGTCACCCCTCCACTTT. Its protein product is CASSLDGTGGWSPLHF.